These 9 T cell receptor beta chains share one sample of origin, sequenced in a study of CD8+ T cells in alopecia areata listed by TCRdb under 2018. Library method: the immunoSEQ multiplex PCR assay. RNA was extracted from all samples and reverse transcribed into cDNA, which served as template for TCR sequencing. TCRdb mirrors the immuneACCESS table, restricted to in-frame sequences. Some clones are absent from its copies; in checked studies, under half trace to an unresolved V gene, and the reason for the others is unknown. This sample holds around 86,000 clones; just over 70% were observed only once. In total, the top ten clones hold about 18% of the sample. The sample's treatment or condition label, decoded: oral pan-JAK inhibitor, 5-10 mg twice daily. Specimen: CD8+ T cells sorted from blood, collected around week 42, from a patient treated with tofacitinib. Receptors were obtained from a human donor with alopecia areata.

The V call is TRBV15, the J call TRBJ2-7; D possibly corresponds to TRBD1 (6 bases). Trimming stripped 3 bases from V and 0 bases from J, with 12 bases between. Germline CDR1 reads LNHNV; CDR2 reads YYDKDF (reference sequence). The CDR3 extends over 15 amino acids. The DNA of the CDR3 is TGTGCCACCAGCAGGGACACAGGGATCTCCTACGAGCAGTACTTC. As protein: CATSRDTGISYEQYF.

This sequence joins TRBV7-9 and TRBJ2-7; 7 positions match TRBD2. Germline CDR1 is SEHNR and CDR2 is FQNEAQ (reference sequence). This CDR3 has 15 residues. Trimming took 4 bases from V and 6 from J; bases not matched to a gene: 12. Here the CDR3 reads CASSSPRGEEGEQYF. The CDR3 bases are TGTGCCAGCAGCTCCCCTCGGGGGGAAGAAGGCGAGCAGTACTTC. Using reference TRBV7-9 and TRBJ2-7 for the parts outside the CDR3, the full variable domain is DTGVSQNPRHKITKRGQNVTFRCDPISEHNRLYWYRQTLGQGPEFLTYFQNEAQLEKSRLLSDRFSAERPKGSFSTLEIQRTEQGDSAMYLCASSSPRGEEGEQYFGPGTRLTVT.

This chain joins TRBV10-3 and TRBJ1-1, with D tentatively TRBD1 (6 bases). This CDR3 is built from 11 residues. V was shortened by 6 bases and J by 11 bases, with 13 bases between the two germline ends. CDR1 is ENHRY and CDR2 is SYGVKD in the germline V gene. CDR3 in DNA: TGTGCCATCAGAGTCGGACAGCGGGCTTTCTTT. This encodes CAIRVGQRAFF.

The rearrangement links TRBV7-6 to TRBJ2-1; 8 nucleotides align to TRBD2. V was pared by 5 bases and J by 3 bases, with 9 bases of the junction left unmatched. The CDR3 covers 16 residues. The germline gives CDR1 SGHVS, CDR2 FNYEAQ. DNA for the CDR3: TGTGCCAGCAGCGGTAGGGGCCGGGGGGGCTACAATGAGCAGTTCTTC. Translating it yields CASSGRGRGGYNEQFF.

This chain links TRBV7-9 with TRBJ2-7; D not resolved. The germline V gene encodes CDR1 SEHNR and CDR2 FQNEAQ (reference sequence). The CDR3 has 12 amino acids. V was cut by 4 bases and J by 5 bases, with 9 bases left in between. The CDR3 here is CASSYRGHEQYF. The CDR3 DNA follows: TGTGCCAGCAGCTATCGAGGACACGAGCAGTACTTC. Full variable domain (rest looked up from reference TRBV7-9 and TRBJ2-7): DTGVSQNPRHKITKRGQNVTFRCDPISEHNRLYWYRQTLGQGPEFLTYFQNEAQLEKSRLLSDRFSAERPKGSFSTLEIQRTEQGDSAMYLCASSYRGHEQYFGPGTRLTVT.

This sequence joins TRBV5-1 and TRBJ1-5; 7 nucleotides align to TRBD1. Germline CDR1 reads SGHRS; CDR2 reads YFSETQ. J gave up 5 bases and V 3 bases, and 14 bases lay outside the gene matches. This CDR3 spans 17 amino acids. In nucleotides, the CDR3 is TGCGCCAGCAGCTGGGGACAGCGCCGAGGCCTCGATCAGCCCCAGCATTTT. Translated, it gives CASSWGQRRGLDQPQHF.

Only one count was recorded for this clone. CDR3 nucleotides: TGTGCCAGCAGCTTAGAGGTCGGGCAGGGTTTCTTTTATGGCTACACCTTC. This sequence encodes CASSLEVGQGFFYGYTF. The J gene is TRBJ1-2, the V gene TRBV7-8; a weak D match, TRBD1 (5 bases). This CDR3 contains 17 residues. V shed 1 base and J shed 5 bases, with 20 bases lying between them. In germline, CDR1 is SGHVS, CDR2 FQNEAQ.

The J gene is TRBJ1-1, the V gene TRBV25-1; a possible D gene is TRBD1 (5 bases). Trimming pared 6 bases from V and 5 bases from J, leaving 7 bases between. The CDR3 contains 11 residues. Germline V gene sequence: CDR1 MGHDK, CDR2 SYGVNS. CDR3 in amino acids: CASRGGTEAFF. The DNA of the CDR3 is TGTGCCAGCAGGGGGGGGACTGAAGCTTTCTTT.

J is TRBJ2-7 and V is TRBV30, with D possibly being TRBD1 (5 bases). CDR3 length: 14 residues. The V end was cut by 1 base, the J end by 0 bases, with 10 bases between. Germline CDR1 reads GTSNPN; CDR2 reads SVGIG (reference sequence). The CDR3 coding sequence is TGTGCCTGGAGTGGACAGAGAAGCTCCTACGAGCAGTACTTC. It is translated as CAWSGQRSSYEQYF.